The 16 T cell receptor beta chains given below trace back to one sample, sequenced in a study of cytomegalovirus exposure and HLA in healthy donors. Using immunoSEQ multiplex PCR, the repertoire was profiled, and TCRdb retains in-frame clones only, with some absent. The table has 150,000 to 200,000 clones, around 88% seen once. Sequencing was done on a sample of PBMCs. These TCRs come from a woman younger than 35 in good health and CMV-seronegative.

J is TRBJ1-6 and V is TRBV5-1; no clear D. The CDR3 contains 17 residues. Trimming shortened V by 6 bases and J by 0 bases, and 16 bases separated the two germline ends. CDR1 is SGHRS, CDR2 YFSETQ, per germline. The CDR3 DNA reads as TGCGCCAGCATCTCGGGAACTACCGTCTCCTATAATTCACCCCTCCACTTT. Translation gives CASISGTTVSYNSPLHF.

CDR3: CASSGWRGRETQYF. The CDR3 DNA reads as TGTGCCAGCTCTGGCTGGAGGGGGCGAGAGACCCAGTACTTC. V gene TRBV7-9 combines with J gene TRBJ2-5; tentative D call: TRBD1 (7 bases). This CDR3 is built from 14 residues. V lost 8 bases to trimming and J lost 4 bases, with 17 bases between them. From germline, CDR1 is SEHNR and CDR2 FQNEAQ (reference sequence).

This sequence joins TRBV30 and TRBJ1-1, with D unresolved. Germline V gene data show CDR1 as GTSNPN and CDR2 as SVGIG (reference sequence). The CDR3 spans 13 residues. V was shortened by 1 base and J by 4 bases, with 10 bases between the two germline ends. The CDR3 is CAWSGLPGTEAFF. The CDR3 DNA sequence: TGTGCCTGGAGTGGGCTCCCAGGCACTGAAGCTTTCTTT.

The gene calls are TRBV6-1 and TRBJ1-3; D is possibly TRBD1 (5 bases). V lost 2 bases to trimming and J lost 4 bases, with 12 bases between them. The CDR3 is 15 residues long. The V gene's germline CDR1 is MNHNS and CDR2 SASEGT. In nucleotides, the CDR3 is TGTGCCAGCAGTGAATTGACAGCGCACGGAAACACCATATATTTT. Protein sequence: CASSELTAHGNTIYF.

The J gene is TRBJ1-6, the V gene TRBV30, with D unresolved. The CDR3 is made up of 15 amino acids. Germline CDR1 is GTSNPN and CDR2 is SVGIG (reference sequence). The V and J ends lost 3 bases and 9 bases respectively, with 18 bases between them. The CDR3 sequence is CAWSAGSDSSSPLHF. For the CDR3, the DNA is TGTGCCTGGAGCGCTGGATCTGACTCATCTTCACCCCTCCACTTT.

The CDR3 loop reads CAISESFRRRVHRTNTEAFF. As DNA, the CDR3 is TGTGCCATCAGTGAGTCTTTTAGGAGGAGGGTTCACAGGACGAACACTGAAGCTTTCTTT. The chain employs TRBV10-3 and TRBJ1-1; perhaps TRBD1 as D (5 bases). The CDR3 is 20 residues long. Germline assignment: CDR1 ENHRY and CDR2 SYGVKD. The V end was cut by 0 bases, the J end by 1 base, with 24 bases between.

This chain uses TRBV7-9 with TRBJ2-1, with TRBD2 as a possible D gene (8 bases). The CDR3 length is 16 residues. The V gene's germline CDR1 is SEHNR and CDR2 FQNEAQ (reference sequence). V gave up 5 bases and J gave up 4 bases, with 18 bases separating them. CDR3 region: CASSPQGERGYNEQFF. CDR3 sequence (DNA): TGTGCCAGCAGCCCCCAGGGGGAGCGGGGGTACAATGAGCAGTTCTTC.

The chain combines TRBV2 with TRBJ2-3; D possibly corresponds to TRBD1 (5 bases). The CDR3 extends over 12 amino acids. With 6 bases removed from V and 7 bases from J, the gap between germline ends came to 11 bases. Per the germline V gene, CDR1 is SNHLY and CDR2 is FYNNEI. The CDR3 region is CASRNQGNTQYF. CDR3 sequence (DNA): TGTGCCAGCAGGAACCAGGGAAATACGCAGTATTTT.

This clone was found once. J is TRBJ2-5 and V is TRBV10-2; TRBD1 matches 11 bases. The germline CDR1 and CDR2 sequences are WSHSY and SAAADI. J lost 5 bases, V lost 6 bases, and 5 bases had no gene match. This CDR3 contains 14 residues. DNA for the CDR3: TGCGCCAGCAGCCGGACAGGGGGCAGGGAGACCCAGTACTTC. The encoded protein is CASSRTGGRETQYF.

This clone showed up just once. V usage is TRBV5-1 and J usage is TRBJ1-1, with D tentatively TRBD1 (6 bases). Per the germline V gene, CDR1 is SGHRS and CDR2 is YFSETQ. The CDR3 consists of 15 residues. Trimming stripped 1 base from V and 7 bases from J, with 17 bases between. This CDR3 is CASSLSGGAALEAFF. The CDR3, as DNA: TGCGCCAGCAGCTTGAGCGGGGGCGCTGCCCTTGAAGCTTTCTTT.

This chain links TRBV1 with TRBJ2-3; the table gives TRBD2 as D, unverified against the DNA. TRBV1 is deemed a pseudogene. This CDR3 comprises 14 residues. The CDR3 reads CTSQSGLHTDTQYF. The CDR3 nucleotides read TGCACCAGCCAGTCGGGACTCCACACAGATACGCAGTATTTT.

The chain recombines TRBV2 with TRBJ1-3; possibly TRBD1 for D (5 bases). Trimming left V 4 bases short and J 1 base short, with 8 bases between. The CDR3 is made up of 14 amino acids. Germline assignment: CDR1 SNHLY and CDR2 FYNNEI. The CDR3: CASSVGVSGNTIYF. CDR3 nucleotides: TGTGCCAGCAGTGTAGGGGTATCTGGAAACACCATATATTTT.

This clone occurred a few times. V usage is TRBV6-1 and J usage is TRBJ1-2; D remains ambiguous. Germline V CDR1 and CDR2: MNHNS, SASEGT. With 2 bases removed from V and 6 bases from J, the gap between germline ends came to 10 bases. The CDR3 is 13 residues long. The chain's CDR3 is CASSELQRDGYTF. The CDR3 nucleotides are TGTGCCAGCAGTGAACTCCAACGCGATGGCTACACCTTC.

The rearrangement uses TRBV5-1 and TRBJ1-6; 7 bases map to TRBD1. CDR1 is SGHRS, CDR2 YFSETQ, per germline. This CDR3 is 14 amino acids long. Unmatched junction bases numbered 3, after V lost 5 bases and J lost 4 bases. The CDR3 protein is CASSLGQYNSPLHF. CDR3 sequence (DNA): TGCGCCAGCAGTCTGGGACAGTATAATTCACCCCTCCACTTT.

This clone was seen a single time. The CDR3 sequence is CASSAKTGGVGTDTQYF. The DNA of the CDR3 is TGTGCCAGCAGTGCTAAGACAGGGGGCGTTGGTACAGATACGCAGTATTTT. The rearrangement uses TRBV25-1 and TRBJ2-3; TRBD1 agrees at 10 bases. The germline V gene encodes CDR1 MGHDK and CDR2 SYGVNS. This CDR3 comprises 17 residues. Trimming removed 4 bases from V and 3 bases from J; junction bases left unmatched: 10.

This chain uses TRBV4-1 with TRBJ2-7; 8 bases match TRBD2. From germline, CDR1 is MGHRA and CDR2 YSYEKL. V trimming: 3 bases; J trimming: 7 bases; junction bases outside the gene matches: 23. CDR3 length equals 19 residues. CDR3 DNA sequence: TGCGCCAGCAGCCATCGCCCCCCGGGGGGGGGAGGACCACGGGGGGAGCAGTACTTC. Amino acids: CASSHRPPGGGGPRGEQYF.